The 25 T cell receptor beta chains below all came from one sample that was sequenced in a study of shared clonotypes between healthy human individuals. Naive CD8 cells were CD45RO-negative, positively selected for CCR7, excluding terminally differentiated effector memory CD45RA+ cells. Sequenced by immunoSEQ multiplex PCR; TCRdb stores in-frame clones only, minus some. This table has about 2.2 million clones, about 93% appearing once. What was sequenced was naive CD8+ T cells from PBMCs. Receptor source: a man aged 18-30 years in good health. Some clones in this sample may be carry-over from other donors' samples.

This rearrangement joins TRBV7-3 to TRBJ2-1, with D tentatively TRBD1 (5 bases). V dropped 2 bases and J dropped 1 base, with 9 bases sitting between them. This CDR3 has 15 amino acids. The V gene's germline CDR1 is SGHTA and CDR2 FQGTGA. DNA of the CDR3: TGTGCCAGCAGCTTATTTGCAGGGTCCTACAATGAGCAGTTCTTC. Encoded protein: CASSLFAGSYNEQFF.

V is TRBV4-2 and J is TRBJ1-5; 7 bases line up with TRBD1. V lost 4 bases, J lost 2 bases, and 2 bases stayed unmatched. The germline CDR1 and CDR2 sequences are LGHNA and YNFKEQ. There are 14 residues in the CDR3. The CDR3 DNA sequence: TGTGCCAGCAGCCCAGGGGGAGGCAATCAGCCCCAGCATTTT. Residues: CASSPGGGNQPQHF.

This chain uses TRBV4-1 with TRBJ2-7; possible D gene TRBD1, 5 bases. Trimming took off 1 base at V and 3 bases at J, with 13 bases between the two ends. The CDR3 sequence is 15 residues long. Germline V gene data show CDR1 as MGHRA and CDR2 as YSYEKL. CDR3 coding DNA: TGCGCCAGCAGCCAAGTAGAAGACAGTCGCTACGAGCAGTACTTC. Residues: CASSQVEDSRYEQYF.

This clone was recorded once. V gene TRBV5-4 combines with J gene TRBJ2-3, with 7 bases aligning to TRBD1. Germline V gene sequence: CDR1 SGHNT, CDR2 YYREEE (reference sequence). Trimming removed 2 bases from V and 1 base from J; junction bases left unmatched: 1. The CDR3 runs to 14 residues. CDR3 sequence reads: CASSFGTGTDTQYF. CDR3 nucleotide sequence: TGTGCCAGCAGCTTTGGGACAGGCACAGATACGCAGTATTTT.

Here the CDR3 reads CASSHRTGGTEAFF. The CDR3 DNA reads as TGTGCCAGCAGCCATCGGACAGGGGGCACTGAAGCTTTCTTT. This chain links TRBV14 with TRBJ1-1; 10 bases are shared with TRBD1. The J segment lost 4 bases and the V segment lost 3 bases, leaving 2 bases of the junction unmatched. The CDR3 runs 14 residues. Germline CDR1 is SGHDN and CDR2 is FVKESK.

This clone was seen only once. Other nucleotide sequences in the sample specify the same CDR3. The rearrangement uses TRBV28 and TRBJ1-5, with 7 bases lining up with TRBD1. Losses at the gene ends were 6 bases for V and 1 base for J; bases not matched to a gene: 0. The CDR3 extends over 13 amino acids. Germline lookup yields CDR1 MDHEN and CDR2 SYDVKM. Written as DNA, the CDR3 is TGTGCCAGCAGGGACAGGAGCAATCAGCCCCAGCATTTT. It specifies CASRDRSNQPQHF.

The chain couples TRBV28 to TRBJ2-1; perhaps TRBD1 as D (5 bases). V lost 6 bases and J lost 7, with 13 bases in between. Looked up from germline, CDR1 is MDHEN and CDR2 is SYDVKM. The CDR3 has 13 residues. CDR3: CASSWGRPNEQFF. DNA for the CDR3: TGTGCCAGCAGCTGGGGCCGGCCGAATGAGCAGTTCTTC.

The gene calls are TRBV19 and TRBJ2-1; 11 nucleotides match TRBD2. The junction had 3 bases not matched to a gene; V was cut back by 3 bases and J by 8 bases. This CDR3 is 14 amino acids long. CDR1 and CDR2 from the germline V gene are LNHDA and SQIVND (reference sequence). CDR3 nucleotide sequence: TGTGCCAGTAGTATCACTAGCGGGAGCGATGAGCAGTTCTTC. As protein: CASSITSGSDEQFF.

The rearrangement links TRBV27 to TRBJ2-1; 8 bases agree with TRBD2. This CDR3 has 15 amino acids. Unmatched junction bases numbered 7, after V lost 0 bases and J lost 9 bases. Germline lookup yields CDR1 MNHEY and CDR2 SMNVEV (reference sequence). The DNA of the CDR3 is TGTGCCAGCAGTTTATCGGGGCCCGCGGGGGGTGAGCAGTTCTTC. It is translated as CASSLSGPAGGEQFF.

The rearrangement uses TRBV19 and TRBJ2-3, with 7 bases fitting TRBD2. J lost 2 bases, V lost 10 bases, and 6 bases had no gene match. Looked up from germline, CDR1 is LNHDA and CDR2 is SQIVND (reference sequence). This CDR3 comprises 13 residues. CDR3 amino acids: CATAGRVTDTQYF. Written as DNA, the CDR3 is TGTGCCACAGCGGGGAGGGTCACAGATACGCAGTATTTT.

As to this clone: A single base separates this from a much larger clone, so it may be a read error. Other DNA sequences of this sample code for an identical CDR3. The chain couples TRBV7-9 to TRBJ2-7; no definite D call. Germline assignment: CDR1 SEHNR and CDR2 FQNEAQ (reference sequence). Trimming cost V 5 bases and J 0 bases, with 2 bases left between them. This CDR3 comprises 11 residues. This CDR3 is CASSVSYEQYF. The CDR3 DNA reads as TGTGCCAGCAGCGTCTCCTACGAGCAGTACTTC.

The chain uses TRBV4-1 and TRBJ2-1; 9 positions agree with TRBD2. Germline lookup yields CDR1 MGHRA and CDR2 YSYEKL. The CDR3 extends over 18 amino acids. The ends lost 0 bases at V and 4 bases at J; junction bases unmatched: 10. CDR3 in DNA: TGCGCCAGCAGCCAAGATGCGGGAGGGCCGGCCCGATACAATGAGCAGTTCTTC. As protein: CASSQDAGGPARYNEQFF.

The chain employs TRBV19 and TRBJ2-3; D is unresolved. Germline loops: CDR1 LNHDA, CDR2 SQIVND (reference sequence). Trimming took off 3 bases at V and 4 bases at J, with 5 bases between the two ends. The CDR3 length is 12 residues. CDR3 sequence reads: CASSINPDTQYF. The CDR3 DNA sequence: TGTGCCAGTAGTATTAACCCAGATACGCAGTATTTT.

This clone has only one observation. V and J are TRBV6-1 and TRBJ2-5; D gene unclear. Germline assignment: CDR1 MNHNS and CDR2 SASEGT. The V end was cut by 6 bases, the J end by 5 bases, with 4 bases between. CDR3 length: 10 residues. In DNA form, the CDR3 reads TGTGCCAGCAGGTCCGAGACCCAGTACTTC. It codes for CASRSETQYF.

In the case of this clone: Other DNA sequences in the sample encode the same CDR3. The rearrangement links TRBV6-5 to TRBJ2-7; 7 nucleotides line up with TRBD1. V shed 4 bases, J shed 2 bases, and the junction held 5 bases outside the gene matches. The germline V gene has CDR1 MNHEY and CDR2 SVGAGI. CDR3 length: 14 amino acids. CDR3 region: CASSSTGTAYEQYF. The CDR3 DNA follows: TGTGCCAGCAGTTCCACCGGGACAGCCTACGAGCAGTACTTC.

The chain carries TRBV23-1 and TRBJ2-1, with TRBD2 matching over 10 bases. Being an ORF, TRBV23-1 has a function that is uncertain. The CDR3 is made up of 16 amino acids. The trim removed 7 bases at V and 6 bases at J, leaving 12 bases unmatched. The CDR3 DNA reads as TGCGCCAGCACTCCAAAAGCGGGAGGGCCGGGCAATGAGCAGTTCTTC. As protein: CASTPKAGGPGNEQFF.

This sequence joins TRBV29-1 and TRBJ2-3, with a possible D match to TRBD2 (5 bases). From germline, CDR1 is SQVTM and CDR2 ANQGSEA. The V and J ends lost 1 base and 2 bases respectively, with 13 bases between them. This CDR3 contains 15 residues. The CDR3 DNA is TGCAGCGTTGAAGCGGGGTCAGCTTTCACAGATACGCAGTATTTT. This codes for CSVEAGSAFTDTQYF.

The chain is built from TRBV7-8 and TRBJ2-5; 11 positions agree with TRBD1. The V segment lost 5 bases and the J segment 10 bases; nucleotides outside the gene matches: 12. Germline loops: CDR1 SGHVS, CDR2 FQNEAQ. The CDR3 is 15 amino acids. CDR3 DNA: TGTGCCAGCAGCGCCGGACAGGGGGCGATTTTGGACCAGTACTTC. Residues: CASSAGQGAILDQYF.

The chain uses TRBV27 and TRBJ2-7; D is undetermined. Deletions cut 5 bases from V and 4 bases from J, with 12 bases between. There are 13 residues in the CDR3. Germline CDR1 MNHEY, CDR2 SMNVEV (reference sequence). CDR3 coding DNA: TGTGCCAGCAGTCCCCAGGTAACGTACGAGCAGTACTTC. It encodes CASSPQVTYEQYF.

J is TRBJ2-5 and V is TRBV4-1, with 10 bases matching TRBD2. Germline V gives CDR1 MGHRA, CDR2 YSYEKL. The trim removed 0 bases at V and 3 bases at J, leaving 4 bases unmatched. The CDR3 runs to 16 residues. This chain's CDR3 is CASSQEGLAGEETQYF. Written as DNA, the CDR3 is TGCGCCAGCAGCCAAGAGGGGCTAGCGGGAGAAGAGACCCAGTACTTC.

The chain recombines TRBV6-4 with TRBJ1-1; weak D call: TRBD1 (5 bases). Trimming removed 3 bases at V and 0 bases at J, with 8 bases between. Germline V CDR1 and CDR2: MRHNA, SNTAGT. CDR3 length: 14 amino acids. CDR3 coding DNA: TGTGCCAGCAGTGATACAGGTTTGAACACTGAAGCTTTCTTT. Encoded protein: CASSDTGLNTEAFF.

The chain recombines TRBV28 with TRBJ1-2, with D possibly TRBD1 on 6 matching bases. The CDR3 runs to 13 residues. Germline V gives CDR1 MDHEN, CDR2 SYDVKM. The V end lost 6 bases, the J end lost 2 bases, and 10 bases lay between the germline ends. Written as DNA, the CDR3 is TGTGCCAGCAGGCAAGGGGGAAACTATGGCTACACCTTC. This codes for CASRQGGNYGYTF.

CDR3 nucleotide sequence: TGTGCCAGCACCGACCTGGCTAGCGGCTCCTACGAGCAGTACTTC. Translated, it gives CASTDLASGSYEQYF. The V call is TRBV6-5, the J call TRBJ2-7, with 7 bases fitting TRBD2. Germline CDR1 reads MNHEY; CDR2 reads SVGAGI. J was trimmed by 0 bases and V by 7 bases; bases with no gene match: 9. This CDR3 is built from 15 residues.

Written as DNA, the CDR3 is TGCGCCAGCAGCCCTTTTACAGGGGGCGGAGAGACCCAGTACTTC. It encodes CASSPFTGGGETQYF. The J gene is TRBJ2-5, the V gene TRBV4-3, with 9 positions matching TRBD1. The CDR3 sequence is 15 residues long. CDR1 and CDR2 from the germline V gene are LGHNA and YSLEER. V gave up 4 bases and J gave up 4 bases; unmatched junction bases: 7.

The count of this clone is one. The chain is built from TRBV19 and TRBJ1-4, with TRBD1 matching 7 bases. This CDR3 spans 15 amino acids. Per germline, CDR1 LNHDA and CDR2 SQIVND (reference sequence). With 3 bases clipped from V and 4 bases from J, the junction kept 5 bases outside the gene matches. The DNA of the CDR3 is TGTGCCAGTAGTATCCGGGACAGCCTTAATGAAAAACTGTTTTTT. The encoded protein is CASSIRDSLNEKLFF.